This TCR beta chain was documented in a study of blood T cell repertoires in COVID-19. Cohort assignment relied on participant-reported clinical history. Only in-frame clones appear in the TCRdb table, and some are missing; sequencing was by immunoSEQ multiplex PCR. The sample contains approximately 260,000 clones, around 80% of which appear only once. This TCR was recovered from a man younger than 40 with acute COVID-19. The sequencing input was PBMCs or T cells enriched from blood (not recorded which).

The CDR3 region is CASSAQGYTEAFF. In DNA form, the CDR3 reads TGTGCCAGCAGTGCACAGGGTTACACTGAAGCTTTCTTT. The V gene is TRBV12-3 or TRBV12-4, the J gene TRBJ1-1, with D maybe TRBD1 (6 bases). Deletions cut 5 bases from V and 3 bases from J, with 10 bases between. The CDR3 covers 13 residues.